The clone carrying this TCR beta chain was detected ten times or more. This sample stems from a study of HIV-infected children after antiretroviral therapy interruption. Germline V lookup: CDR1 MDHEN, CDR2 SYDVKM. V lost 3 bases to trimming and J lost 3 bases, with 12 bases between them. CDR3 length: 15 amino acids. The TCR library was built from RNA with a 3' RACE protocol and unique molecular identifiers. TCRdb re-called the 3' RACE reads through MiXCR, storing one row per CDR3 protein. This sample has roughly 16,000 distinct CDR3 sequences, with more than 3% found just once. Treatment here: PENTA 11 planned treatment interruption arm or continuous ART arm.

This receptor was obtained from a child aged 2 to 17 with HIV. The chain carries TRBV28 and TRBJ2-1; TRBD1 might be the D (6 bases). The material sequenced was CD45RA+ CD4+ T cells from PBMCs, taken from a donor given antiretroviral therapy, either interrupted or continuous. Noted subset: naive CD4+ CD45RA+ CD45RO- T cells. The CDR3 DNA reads TGTGCCAGCAGTTTGCCAGGGGCCCACTACAATGAGCAGTTCTTC. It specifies CASSLPGAHYNEQFF.